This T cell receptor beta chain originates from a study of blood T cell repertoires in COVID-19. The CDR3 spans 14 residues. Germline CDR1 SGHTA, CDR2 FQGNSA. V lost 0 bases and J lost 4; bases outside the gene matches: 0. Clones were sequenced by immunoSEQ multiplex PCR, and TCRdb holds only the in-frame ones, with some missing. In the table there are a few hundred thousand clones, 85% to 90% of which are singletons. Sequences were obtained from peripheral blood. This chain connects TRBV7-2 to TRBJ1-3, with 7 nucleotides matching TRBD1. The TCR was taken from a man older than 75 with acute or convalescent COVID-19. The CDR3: CASSLAQGGNTIYF. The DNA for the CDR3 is TGTGCCAGCAGCTTAGCACAGGGGGGAAACACCATATATTTT.